Shown below are 25 T cell receptor beta chains from a single sample sequenced in a study of blood T cell repertoires in COVID-19. The repertoire was sequenced with immunoSEQ multiplex PCR; TCRdb's copy has only in-frame clones and lacks some. The top ten hold 6% to 7% of the sample, which has approximately 300,000 clones, roughly 90% seen once. What was sequenced was peripheral blood. These receptors all come from a woman in her thirties with COVID-19, enrolled during active disease.

This chain uses TRBV2 with TRBJ2-1; perhaps TRBD2 as D (6 bases). This CDR3 is 16 amino acids long. V was trimmed by 6 bases and J by 4 bases, leaving 19 bases between them. The germline gives CDR1 SNHLY, CDR2 FYNNEI. The CDR3 protein is CASRSVGGRLYNEQFF. The DNA of the CDR3 is TGTGCCAGCAGATCCGTTGGGGGGAGGCTGTACAATGAGCAGTTCTTC. Supplemented by reference TRBV2 and TRBJ2-1, the full variable domain reads EPEVTQTPSHQVTQMGQEVILRCVPISNHLYFYWYRQILGQKVEFLVSFYNNEISEKSEIFDDQFSVERPDGSNFTLKIRSTKLEDSAMYFCASRSVGGRLYNEQFFGPGTRLTVL.

With regard to this clone: Other DNA sequences in this specimen translate into the identical CDR3. The chain is built from TRBV29-1 and TRBJ2-7; weak D call: TRBD2 (6 bases). Germline lookup yields CDR1 SQVTM and CDR2 ANQGSEA. Trimming removed 6 bases from V and 5 bases from J, with 11 bases in between. The CDR3 runs to 11 residues. This chain's CDR3 is CSVAGGDEQYF. CDR3 nucleotide sequence: TGCAGCGTAGCCGGAGGGGACGAGCAGTACTTC.

The chain uses TRBV4-1 and TRBJ1-6; D is unclear. Germline assignment: CDR1 MGHRA and CDR2 YSYEKL. Deletions cut 4 bases from V and 5 bases from J, with 15 bases between. This CDR3 has 16 amino acids. CDR3 bases: TGCGCCAGCAGCCCGACGGGCAGGACTGATAATTCACCCCTCCACTTT. This sequence encodes CASSPTGRTDNSPLHF.

For the CDR3, the DNA is TGTGCCAGCAGCACCACCGACAGGGGGCAAGGGCCCCAGCATTTT. Translating gives CASSTTDRGQGPQHF. The rearrangement links TRBV7-9 to TRBJ1-5; 10 positions match TRBD1. V trimming: 5 bases; J trimming: 9 bases; junction bases outside the gene matches: 10. This CDR3 has 15 residues. CDR1 is SEHNR and CDR2 is FQNEAQ in the germline V gene (reference sequence).

The sample holds one count of this clone. The rearrangement uses TRBV6-5 and TRBJ2-7, with a possible D match to TRBD2 (5 bases). V shed 4 bases and J shed 0 bases, with 10 bases lying between them. In germline, CDR1 is MNHEY, CDR2 SVGAGI. The CDR3 length is 14 residues. For the CDR3, the DNA is TGTGCCAGCAGTTCCGGACTGGGCTCCTACGAGCAGTACTTC. This translates into CASSSGLGSYEQYF.

The rearrangement uses TRBV6-2 or TRBV6-3 and TRBJ2-1; 8 bases map to TRBD2. Germline-derived CDR1 and CDR2 are MNHEY and SVGEGT. CDR3 length: 19 residues. The ends lost 7 bases at V and 8 bases at J; junction bases unmatched: 25. CDR3 sequence: CASTPRGGQREGRSHEQFF. Written as DNA, the CDR3 is TGTGCCAGCACCCCCCGGGGGGGGCAACGGGAGGGCCGTTCACATGAGCAGTTCTTC.

V gene TRBV7-6 combines with J gene TRBJ2-5; the D gene is possibly TRBD2 (5 bases). Germline V CDR1 and CDR2: SGHVS, FNYEAQ. Trimming took 4 bases from V and 5 from J, leaving 8 bases between them. This CDR3 has 12 amino acids. The CDR3: CASSSRAETQYF. The DNA for the CDR3 is TGTGCCAGCAGCTCGAGGGCGGAGACCCAGTACTTC.

This sequence joins TRBV9 and TRBJ2-7; TRBD1 agrees at 9 bases. Unmatched junction bases numbered 3, after V lost 3 bases and J lost 5 bases. Germline CDR1 is SGDLS and CDR2 is YYNGEE. The CDR3 consists of 13 residues. The CDR3 is CASSARTGDEQYF. For the CDR3, the DNA is TGTGCCAGCAGCGCACGGACAGGGGACGAGCAGTACTTC.

CDR3 sequence: CASSSSGGSNQPQHF. The CDR3 DNA sequence: TGTGCCAGCAGCTCATCGGGGGGTAGCAATCAGCCCCAGCATTTT. V is TRBV7-9 and J is TRBJ1-5; possibly TRBD1 for D (5 bases). The V end lost 4 bases, the J end lost 0 bases, and 10 bases lay between the germline ends. CDR3 length: 15 residues. The germline V gene has CDR1 SEHNR and CDR2 FQNEAQ (reference sequence).

This clone was counted a single time. The rearrangement joins TRBV11-2 to TRBJ2-1; 11 bases agree with TRBD2. Per the germline V gene, CDR1 is SGHAT and CDR2 is FQNNGV. The CDR3 loop spans 12 amino acids. The ends lost 8 bases at V and 7 bases at J; junction bases unmatched: 1. In DNA, the CDR3 is TGTGCCAGCCGACTAGCGGGGAATGAGCAGTTCTTC. This gives the protein CASRLAGNEQFF.

The V call is TRBV28, the J call TRBJ1-4, with D tentatively TRBD1 (6 bases). From germline, CDR1 is MDHEN and CDR2 SYDVKM. The germline V and J ends were trimmed by 7 bases and 6 bases, with 18 bases remaining between them. The CDR3 sequence is 15 residues long. The CDR3 sequence is CASNTRTAVHEKLFF. DNA of the CDR3: TGTGCCAGCAATACACGGACAGCAGTGCATGAAAAACTGTTTTTT.

The rearrangement uses TRBV21-1 and TRBJ2-1; the table's TRBD2 call for D was not verified on the DNA. TRBV21-1 constitutes a pseudogene. This CDR3 contains 20 residues. In nucleotides, the CDR3 is TGTGCCAGCAGCAAAGCGGATCAAGGCGGGACGACTAGCTTCTACAATGAGCAGTTCTTC. It translates to CASSKADQGGTTSFYNEQFF.

The CDR3 region has the DNA TGCGCCAGCAGCCAAGGCGGGCAGGATAACTACGAGCAGTACTTC. The encoded protein is CASSQGGQDNYEQYF. The rearrangement uses TRBV4-1 and TRBJ2-7; possible D gene TRBD2, 5 bases. Per the germline V gene, CDR1 is MGHRA and CDR2 is YSYEKL. CDR3 size: 15 residues. Trimming pared 1 base from V and 3 bases from J, leaving 13 bases between.

The chain joins TRBV5-5 to TRBJ1-4; the D is unclear. V was cut by 0 bases and J by 7 bases, with 10 bases left in between. Germline values: CDR1 SGHKS, CDR2 YYEKEE (reference sequence). The CDR3 has 14 residues. DNA of the CDR3: TGTGCCAGCAGCTTGGAAGGTCGCGGTGAAAAACTGTTTTTT. This gives the protein CASSLEGRGEKLFF. Supplemented by reference TRBV5-5 and TRBJ1-4, the full variable domain reads DAGVTQSPTHLIKTRGQQVTLRCSPISGHKSVSWYQQVLGQGPQFIFQYYEKEERGRGNFPDRFSARQFPNYSSELNVNALLLGDSALYLCASSLEGRGEKLFFGSGTQLSVL.

This clone was seen a single time. This chain joins TRBV7-3 and TRBJ2-1; no clear D. The V gene lost 1 base and the J gene lost 6 bases, with 13 bases spanning the gap. There are 15 residues in the CDR3. Germline assignment: CDR1 SGHTA and CDR2 FQGTGA. The chain's CDR3 is CASSLSRSSGNEQFF. The CDR3 bases are TGTGCCAGCAGCTTAAGCCGGTCTTCCGGCAATGAGCAGTTCTTC.

The chain recombines TRBV30 with TRBJ1-2; TRBD1 is a possible D gene (6 bases). The germline CDR1 and CDR2 sequences are GTSNPN and SVGIG (reference sequence). This CDR3 is 12 amino acids long. V lost 3 bases to trimming and J lost 4 bases, with 9 bases between them. The DNA of the CDR3 is TGTGCCTGGAGAGGGGGGGGCTATGGCTACACCTTC. Translating gives CAWRGGGYGYTF.

CDR3 sequence reads: CATSEGQGINQPQHF. The DNA of the CDR3 is TGTGCCACCAGTGAGGGACAGGGAATAAATCAGCCCCAGCATTTT. The chain recombines TRBV24-1 with TRBJ1-5; 9 nucleotides match TRBD1. Germline lookup yields CDR1 KGHDR and CDR2 SFDVKD. This CDR3 spans 15 amino acids. The V and J ends lost 4 bases and 4 bases, in that order; junction bases with no gene match: 4.

The rearrangement links TRBV2 to TRBJ2-7; D call uncertain. There are 11 residues in the CDR3. Trimming stripped 6 bases from V and 6 bases from J, with 9 bases between. The germline V gene has CDR1 SNHLY and CDR2 FYNNEI. CDR3 amino acids: CASRNLGEQYF. The CDR3 DNA follows: TGTGCCAGCAGGAACCTCGGCGAGCAGTACTTC.

The chain recombines TRBV2 with TRBJ2-7; D is perhaps TRBD2 (6 bases). CDR1 and CDR2 (germline): SNHLY, FYNNEI. V shed 6 bases and J shed 2 bases, with 11 bases lying between them. CDR3 length: 13 amino acids. The CDR3 loop is CASRVGGPYEQYF. In DNA, the CDR3 is TGTGCCAGCAGGGTGGGGGGTCCCTACGAGCAGTACTTC. The variable domain in full, completed from reference TRBV2 and TRBJ2-7, reads EPEVTQTPSHQVTQMGQEVILRCVPISNHLYFYWYRQILGQKVEFLVSFYNNEISEKSEIFDDQFSVERPDGSNFTLKIRSTKLEDSAMYFCASRVGGPYEQYFGPGTRLTVT.

J is TRBJ2-3 and V is TRBV4-1, with D tentatively TRBD2 (6 bases). V was trimmed by 1 base and J by 2 bases, leaving 16 bases between them. CDR1 is MGHRA, CDR2 YSYEKL, per germline. The CDR3 has 17 residues. The CDR3, as DNA: TGCGCCAGCAGCCAAGCCCCCGGAGGGCTTGACACAGATACGCAGTATTTT. Translated, it gives CASSQAPGGLDTDTQYF.

The chain is built from TRBV4-3 and TRBJ2-1; 13 bases match TRBD2. V lost 3 bases to trimming and J lost 8 bases; unmatched junction nucleotides: 1. The CDR3 contains 14 residues. The germline gives CDR1 LGHNA, CDR2 YSLEER. This chain's CDR3 is CASSHGLAGDEQFF. The DNA for the CDR3 is TGCGCCAGCAGCCACGGACTAGCGGGAGATGAGCAGTTCTTC.

The chain has TRBV27 and TRBJ2-1, with D perhaps TRBD2 (6 bases). V lost 2 bases, J lost 9 bases, and 11 bases lay in between. The length of the CDR3 is 13 residues. Germline assignment: CDR1 MNHEY and CDR2 SMNVEV (reference sequence). In DNA form, the CDR3 reads TGTGCCAGCAGTTTAGGTAGGCGGGGTGAGCAGTTCTTC. Translating gives CASSLGRRGEQFF.

This clone was recorded only once. V and J are TRBV6-5 and TRBJ1-6, with D uncertain. The ends were cut back, 8 bases at V and 0 bases at J, with 8 bases in the middle. This CDR3 has 14 amino acids. The germline V gene has CDR1 MNHEY and CDR2 SVGAGI. CDR3 protein: CASVGSSYNSPLHF. Here the CDR3 DNA reads TGTGCCAGCGTTGGGAGCTCCTATAATTCACCCCTCCACTTT.

The chain employs TRBV5-5 and TRBJ1-6, with D possibly matching TRBD1 (5 bases). This CDR3 has 15 amino acids. V was cut by 4 bases and J by 10 bases, with 18 bases left in between. CDR1 is SGHKS, CDR2 YYEKEE, per germline (reference sequence). The CDR3 DNA follows: TGTGCCAGCAGCGCGAGGACGGACCAGGGCTCACCCCTCCACTTT. Residues: CASSARTDQGSPLHF.

This sequence joins TRBV4-2 and TRBJ2-7; TRBD1 matches 11 bases. Trimming at V came to 4 bases and at J to 4 bases, leaving 6 bases not matched to a gene. In germline, CDR1 is LGHNA, CDR2 YNFKEQ. CDR3 length: 15 amino acids. CDR3 residues: CASSRPGTGGYEQYF. In DNA form, the CDR3 reads TGTGCCAGCAGCCGCCCCGGGACAGGGGGGTACGAGCAGTACTTC.